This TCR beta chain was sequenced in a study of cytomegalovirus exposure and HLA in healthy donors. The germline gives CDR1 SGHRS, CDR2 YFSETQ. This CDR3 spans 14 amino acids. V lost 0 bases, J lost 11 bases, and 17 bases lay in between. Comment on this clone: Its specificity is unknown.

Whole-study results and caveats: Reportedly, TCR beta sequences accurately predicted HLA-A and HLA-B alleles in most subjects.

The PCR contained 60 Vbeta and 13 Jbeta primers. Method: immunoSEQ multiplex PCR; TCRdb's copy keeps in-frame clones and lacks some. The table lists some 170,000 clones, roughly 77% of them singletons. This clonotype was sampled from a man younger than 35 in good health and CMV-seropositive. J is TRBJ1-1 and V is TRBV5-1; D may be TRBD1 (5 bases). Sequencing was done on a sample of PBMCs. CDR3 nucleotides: TGCGCCAGCAGCTTGGATGGGGGGAGATTGAGGGCTTTCTTT. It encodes CASSLDGGRLRAFF.